These 28 T cell receptor beta chains were sequenced from one sample in a study of OX40 agonist ivuxolimab in advanced cancers. The data were produced by immunoSEQ multiplex PCR, yet TCRdb's version contains in-frame clones alone and is incomplete. The table includes about 95,000 clones, roughly 90% detected once. Source: CD4+ or CD8+ T cells sorted from blood, taken in a trial of the OX40 agonist ivuxolimab. The receptors stem from an adult with an advanced solid tumor such as melanoma, head and neck, liver or kidney cancer.

The chain uses TRBV25-1 and TRBJ2-6; no definite D call. The CDR3 loop spans 15 amino acids. The V end lost 3 bases, the J end lost 3 bases, and 9 bases lay between the germline ends. Germline V gene data show CDR1 as MGHDK and CDR2 as SYGVNS. The CDR3 spells CASSDGVVGANVLTF. For the CDR3, the DNA is TGTGCCAGCAGTGATGGTGTGGTTGGGGCCAACGTCCTGACTTTC.

The chain uses TRBV9 and TRBJ2-7; possible D gene TRBD2, 6 bases. V was pared by 0 bases and J by 4 bases, with 14 bases between. Germline V gene lookup returns CDR1 SGDLS and CDR2 YYNGEE. This CDR3 spans 15 amino acids. The CDR3 protein is CASSVGWGAGYEQYF. The CDR3 DNA is TGTGCCAGCAGCGTAGGGTGGGGAGCGGGTTACGAGCAGTACTTC.

V and J are TRBV7-2 and TRBJ2-2, with D unresolved. V was shortened by 3 bases and J by 10 bases, with 9 bases between the two germline ends. This CDR3 region has 12 residues. CDR1 is SGHTA, CDR2 FQGNSA, per germline. The CDR3 protein is CASSFQALELFF. Here the CDR3 DNA reads TGTGCCAGCAGCTTCCAGGCTTTGGAGCTGTTTTTT. Using reference TRBV7-2 and TRBJ2-2 for the parts outside the CDR3, the full variable domain is GAGVSQSPSNKVTEKGKDVELRCDPISGHTALYWYRQSLGQGLEFLIYFQGNSAPDKSGLPSDRFSAERTGGSVSTLTIQRTQQEDSAVYLCASSFQALELFFGEGSRLTVL.

The chain is built from TRBV6-6 and TRBJ1-5; the match to TRBD1 covers 10 bases. CDR3 length: 14 residues. The ends lost 8 bases at V and 7 bases at J; junction bases unmatched: 8. CDR1 is MNHNY and CDR2 is SVGAGI in the germline V gene (reference sequence). The CDR3 bases are TGTGCCAGCCTGTGGACAGGGGGATCACAGCCCCAGCATTTT. It yields the protein CASLWTGGSQPQHF.

This chain connects TRBV19 to TRBJ2-1; maybe TRBD1 (6 bases). V dropped 3 bases and J dropped 4 bases, with 10 bases sitting between them. The germline V gene encodes CDR1 LNHDA and CDR2 SQIVND (reference sequence). CDR3 length: 14 amino acids. The CDR3 sequence: CASSIGQHYNEQFF. Here the CDR3 DNA reads TGTGCCAGTAGTATTGGACAGCATTACAATGAGCAGTTCTTC.

The chain is built from TRBV19 and TRBJ2-1; 9 bases agree with TRBD1. In germline, CDR1 is LNHDA, CDR2 SQIVND (reference sequence). The CDR3 is 15 residues long. Trimming at V came to 6 bases and at J to 5 bases, leaving 8 bases not matched to a gene. This CDR3 reads CASRPGQGFNNEQFF. As DNA, the CDR3 is TGTGCCAGTAGACCCGGACAGGGGTTCAACAATGAGCAGTTCTTC. The full variable domain, its missing parts supplied by reference TRBV19 and TRBJ2-1, is DGGITQSPKYLFRKEGQNVTLSCEQNLNHDAMYWYRQDPGQGLRLIYYSQIVNDFQKGDIAEGYSVSREKKESFPLTVTSAQKNPTAFYLCASRPGQGFNNEQFFGPGTRLTVL.

The V gene is TRBV5-4, the J gene TRBJ1-3, with D hard to call. This CDR3 has 15 residues. Germline V gives CDR1 SGHNT, CDR2 YYREEE (reference sequence). The V end lost 0 bases, the J end lost 6 bases, and 13 bases lay between the germline ends. The CDR3 protein is CASSLGGLFANTIYF. The CDR3 DNA sequence: TGTGCCAGCAGCTTGGGTGGGCTTTTCGCAAACACCATATATTTT.

This chain uses TRBV28 with TRBJ1-3; D remains ambiguous. V was clipped by 4 bases and J by 7 bases, with 14 bases between them. The CDR3 runs 14 residues. Per germline, CDR1 MDHEN and CDR2 SYDVKM. This chain's CDR3 is CASSSHSVRNTIYF. The CDR3 nucleotides read TGTGCCAGCAGTTCGCACTCTGTTCGGAACACCATATATTTT.

The CDR3, as DNA: TGTGCCAGCAGCCAAGTTTGGGACGGAGCGTACGAGCAGTACTTC. Protein product: CASSQVWDGAYEQYF. The V call is TRBV4-2, the J call TRBJ2-7; D possibly uses TRBD1 or TRBD2 (5 bases each). This CDR3 comprises 15 residues. The ends were cut back, 1 base at V and 4 bases at J, with 14 bases in the middle. The germline V gene encodes CDR1 LGHNA and CDR2 YNFKEQ.

The CDR3 sequence is CASSQAGGLEQFF. The CDR3 DNA follows: TGTGCCAGCAGCCAAGCGGGCGGACTTGAGCAGTTCTTC. This sequence joins TRBV4-2 and TRBJ2-1; D perhaps matches TRBD2 (5 bases). The CDR3 runs 13 residues. CDR1 is LGHNA and CDR2 is YNFKEQ in the germline V gene. Trimming cost V 1 base and J 9 bases, with 10 bases left between them.

This chain uses TRBV5-6 with TRBJ2-2, with D perhaps TRBD1 (5 bases). Looked up from germline, CDR1 is SGHDT and CDR2 is YYEEEE. Trimming removed 2 bases at V and 3 bases at J, with 11 bases between. The CDR3 spans 15 residues. CDR3 DNA: TGTGCCAGCAGCTTACCCCTAGGGGACACCGGGGAGCTGTTTTTT. Translation gives CASSLPLGDTGELFF.

V and J are TRBV28 and TRBJ1-2, with TRBD1 matching over 8 bases. CDR3 length: 15 residues. The ends lost 3 bases at V and 7 bases at J; junction bases unmatched: 10. From germline, CDR1 is MDHEN and CDR2 SYDVKM. CDR3 DNA sequence: TGTGCCAGCAGTTTTCGGGACAGGACCCTCGGTGGCTACACCTTC. Translated, it gives CASSFRDRTLGGYTF.

The chain carries TRBV11-3 and TRBJ2-5, with 8 bases that match TRBD1. Judging by the DNA end, TRBJ2-7 fits better; the J call may be wrong. CDR1 SGHNT and CDR2 YENEEA come from the germline V gene. The CDR3 length is 13 residues. The CDR3 loop reads CASSSGQGYEQYF. Here the CDR3 DNA reads TGTGCCAGCAGCTCTGGACAGGGCTACGAGCAGTACTTC.

The chain uses TRBV6-1 and TRBJ1-5; tentative D call: TRBD1 (5 bases). The germline V gene encodes CDR1 MNHNS and CDR2 SASEGT. The V and J ends lost 5 bases and 4 bases respectively, with 9 bases between them. The CDR3 totals 13 residues. The CDR3 coding sequence is TGTGCCAGCAGTCCAGAGGGGAATCAGCCCCAGCATTTT. Its protein product is CASSPEGNQPQHF.

The chain carries TRBV18 and TRBJ2-7; 7 bases map to TRBD1. J gave up 0 bases and V 4 bases, and 3 bases lay outside the gene matches. Germline CDR1 KGHSH, CDR2 LQKENI. This CDR3 has 14 residues. This CDR3 reads CASSLGQASYEQYF. CDR3 nucleotide sequence: TGTGCCAGCTCACTAGGACAGGCCTCCTACGAGCAGTACTTC.

V is TRBV5-1 and J is TRBJ2-6; D call uncertain. This CDR3 has 16 amino acids. Trimming pared 0 bases from V and 4 bases from J, leaving 11 bases between. Looked up from germline, CDR1 is SGHRS and CDR2 is YFSETQ. CDR3 in DNA: TGCGCCAGCAGCTTGGCGGCTCTAGGAGGGGCCAACGTCCTGACTTTC. Its protein is CASSLAALGGANVLTF.

The chain recombines TRBV28 with TRBJ1-4; D is possibly TRBD1 (6 bases). Germline V gene lookup returns CDR1 MDHEN and CDR2 SYDVKM. Trimming stripped 6 bases from V and 4 bases from J, with 9 bases between. The CDR3 runs to 13 residues. In DNA form, the CDR3 reads TGTGCCAGCAGGGACAGCAATAATGAAAAACTGTTTTTT. Protein: CASRDSNNEKLFF.

The chain has TRBV28 and TRBJ1-4; TRBD1 matches at 9 bases. Germline V gene lookup returns CDR1 MDHEN and CDR2 SYDVKM. There are 16 residues in the CDR3. Trimming took 4 bases from V and 7 from J; bases not matched to a gene: 10. This CDR3 reads CASSSTGGIVGEKLFF. DNA for the CDR3: TGTGCCAGCAGTTCCACAGGGGGCATCGTGGGTGAAAAACTGTTTTTT. Complete variable domain (other parts from reference TRBV28 and TRBJ1-4): DVKVTQSSRYLVKRTGEKVFLECVQDMDHENMFWYRQDPGLGLRLIYFSYDVKMKEKGDIPEGYSVSREKKERFSLILESASTNQTSMYLCASSSTGGIVGEKLFFGSGTQLSVL.

This chain links TRBV18 with TRBJ1-1; a possible D gene is TRBD1 (6 bases). The germline CDR1 and CDR2 sequences are KGHSH and LQKENI. V shed 3 bases and J shed 5 bases, with 16 bases lying between them. The CDR3 is made up of 15 amino acids. The CDR3 spells CASSPTGSTGTEAFF. The CDR3 nucleotides read TGTGCCAGCTCACCCACAGGGAGTACCGGTACTGAAGCTTTCTTT.

The chain recombines TRBV19 with TRBJ1-1; 8 bases fit TRBD1. The CDR3 extends over 14 amino acids. V lost 3 bases, J lost 1 base, and 1 base stayed unmatched. Germline lookup yields CDR1 LNHDA and CDR2 SQIVND (reference sequence). This CDR3 reads CASSIGTGNTEAFF. CDR3 coding DNA: TGTGCCAGTAGTATCGGGACAGGGAACACTGAAGCTTTCTTT.

Remarks on this clone: The same CDR3 is also encoded by other DNA sequences in this sample. The gene calls are TRBV7-3 and TRBJ1-1; no clear D. The CDR3 runs to 13 residues. The V gene lost 4 bases and the J gene lost 1 base, with 7 bases spanning the gap. Germline-derived CDR1 and CDR2 are SGHTA and FQGTGA. The CDR3 sequence: CASSSQKNTEAFF. Here the CDR3 DNA reads TGTGCCAGCAGCTCCCAGAAGAACACTGAAGCTTTCTTT.

The J gene is TRBJ2-7, the V gene TRBV28; TRBD1 agrees at 12 bases. The germline V gene has CDR1 MDHEN and CDR2 SYDVKM. J lost 2 bases, V lost 4 bases, and 15 bases had no gene match. The CDR3 is 19 residues long. The CDR3 nucleotides are TGTGCCAGCAGTTCAGCCGGGACAGGGGGCCAGCGGAGGACCTACGAGCAGTACTTC. It is translated as CASSSAGTGGQRRTYEQYF.

This clone was observed a few times. The chain uses TRBV19 and TRBJ1-1; D is uncertain. Germline CDR1 is LNHDA and CDR2 is SQIVND (reference sequence). The length of the CDR3 is 11 residues. Trimming removed 3 bases from V and 5 bases from J, with 4 bases in between. CDR3 region: CASSILTEAFF. The DNA for the CDR3 is TGTGCCAGTAGTATCCTGACTGAAGCTTTCTTT.

The sample holds one count of this clone. V and J are TRBV7-6 and TRBJ1-5, with no clear D. CDR1 and CDR2 (germline): SGHVS, FNYEAQ. V lost 1 base to trimming and J lost 0 bases, with 16 bases between them. The CDR3 is 18 residues long. The CDR3 loop is CASSLGPFTPDSNQPQHF. The DNA of the CDR3 is TGTGCCAGCAGCTTAGGCCCTTTCACACCGGATAGCAATCAGCCCCAGCATTTT.

The CDR3 spells CASSIGTGGNQPQHF. CDR3 bases: TGTGCCAGTAGTATAGGTACAGGGGGGAATCAGCCCCAGCATTTT. The gene calls are TRBV19 and TRBJ1-5; 8 nucleotides agree with TRBD1. V shed 1 base and J 4 bases; nucleotides not matched to a gene: 3. Germline-derived CDR1 and CDR2 are LNHDA and SQIVND (reference sequence). CDR3 length: 15 residues.

This chain joins TRBV6-1 and TRBJ1-2; D call uncertain. V gave up 1 base and J gave up 2 bases, with 8 bases separating them. The CDR3 consists of 14 residues. Germline values: CDR1 MNHNS, CDR2 SASEGT. The CDR3 protein is CASSEGRGNYGYTF. CDR3 bases: TGTGCCAGCAGTGAAGGTAGAGGAAACTATGGCTACACCTTC.

The chain carries TRBV27 and TRBJ2-1; 11 bases are shared with TRBD2. J lost 0 bases, V lost 5 bases, and 9 bases had no gene match. The germline gives CDR1 MNHEY, CDR2 SMNVEV (reference sequence). CDR3 length equals 18 residues. This CDR3 reads CASSPTTSGVSSYNEQFF. CDR3 coding DNA: TGTGCCAGCAGTCCGACGACTAGCGGGGTTAGCTCCTACAATGAGCAGTTCTTC.

CDR3 DNA sequence: TGTGCCACCAGCAGAGATAGCGGGAGCTACGAGCAGTACTTC. Amino acids: CATSRDSGSYEQYF. The chain carries TRBV15 and TRBJ2-7; 9 bases fit TRBD2. Germline V gene lookup returns CDR1 LNHNV and CDR2 YYDKDF (reference sequence). The CDR3 is 14 residues long. V was clipped by 0 bases and J by 3 bases; unmatched bases: 0.